These T cell receptor beta chains were read from a single sample in a study of T cell clones after liver transplantation. Generated by immunoSEQ multiplex PCR, the TCRdb table keeps only in-frame clones and is missing some. The sample shows around 71,000 clones, about four fifths of them seen only once. Sequencing used CD4+ T cells from blood, obtained 12 months after liver transplant. The source is a human patient who received a liver transplant. Among the T cells, some may be from the graft donor. Each CDR3 is given with its conserved first and last residue. A D gene is named only where the DNA matches it firmly. For some rows the clone size is stated as once, few or many, or as a class when expanded; others skip it.

V gene: TRBV30
J gene: TRBJ2-1
D gene: TRBD2
clone size: once
CDR3 DNA: TGTGCCTGGAGGGAAGGGACTAGCGCCACATATGAGCAGTTCTTC
CDR3 protein: CAWREGTSATYEQFF

V gene: TRBV19
J gene: TRBJ2-1
D gene: -
clone size: -
CDR3 DNA: TGTGCCCGACCCTGGGGAACCGATGAGCAGTTCTTC
CDR3 protein: CARPWGTDEQFF

V gene: TRBV4-3
J gene: TRBJ2-7
D gene: -
clone size: -
CDR3 DNA: TGCGCCAGCAGCCAAGCTCCCCAGGGTACCTACGAGCAGTACTTC
CDR3 protein: CASSQAPQGTYEQYF

V gene: TRBV27
J gene: TRBJ1-1
D gene: -
clone size: -
CDR3 DNA: TGTGCCAGCAGTTTGAGTTCCCCTAGCTACACTGAAGCTTTCTTT
CDR3 protein: CASSLSSPSYTEAFF

V gene: TRBV10-1
J gene: TRBJ2-7
D gene: -
clone size: -
CDR3 DNA: TGCGCCAGCAGTGGGGACACCTACGAGCAGTACTTC
CDR3 protein: CASSGDTYEQYF

V gene: TRBV7-8
J gene: TRBJ1-1
D gene: -
clone size: few
CDR3 DNA: TGTGCCAGCAGCCGTATTATGAACACTGAAGCTTTCTTT
CDR3 protein: CASSRIMNTEAFF

V gene: TRBV7-2
J gene: TRBJ1-1
D gene: -
clone size: -
CDR3 DNA: TGTGCCAGCAGCTTAGCGATGGGGATGGCTGAAGCTTTCTTT
CDR3 protein: CASSLAMGMAEAFF

V gene: TRBV5-1
J gene: TRBJ2-7
D gene: TRBD2
clone size: medium-sized
CDR3 DNA: TGCGCCAGCGGTACGGGAGGGCCTACCTACGAGCAGTACTTC
CDR3 protein: CASGTGGPTYEQYF

V gene: TRBV6-5
J gene: TRBJ2-7
D gene: -
clone size: -
CDR3 DNA: TGTGCCAGTCGGACCGCCAGCTCCTACGAGCAGTACTTC
CDR3 protein: CASRTASSYEQYF

V gene: TRBV4-1
J gene: TRBJ2-1
D gene: -
clone size: once
CDR3 DNA: TGCGCCAGCAGCCAGAGGGGCGCTTGGAATGAGCAGTTCTTC
CDR3 protein: CASSQRGAWNEQFF

V gene: TRBV10-3
J gene: TRBJ1-5
D gene: TRBD1
clone size: -
CDR3 DNA: TGTGCCATCAGTCCCGGGACAGGGGGCGTTCAGCCCCAGCATTTT
CDR3 protein: CAISPGTGGVQPQHF

V gene: TRBV2
J gene: TRBJ2-5
D gene: TRBD1
clone size: -
CDR3 DNA: TGTGCCAGCAGGGGACAGGGTACGTTCTTCGAGACCCAGTACTTC
CDR3 protein: CASRGQGTFFETQYF